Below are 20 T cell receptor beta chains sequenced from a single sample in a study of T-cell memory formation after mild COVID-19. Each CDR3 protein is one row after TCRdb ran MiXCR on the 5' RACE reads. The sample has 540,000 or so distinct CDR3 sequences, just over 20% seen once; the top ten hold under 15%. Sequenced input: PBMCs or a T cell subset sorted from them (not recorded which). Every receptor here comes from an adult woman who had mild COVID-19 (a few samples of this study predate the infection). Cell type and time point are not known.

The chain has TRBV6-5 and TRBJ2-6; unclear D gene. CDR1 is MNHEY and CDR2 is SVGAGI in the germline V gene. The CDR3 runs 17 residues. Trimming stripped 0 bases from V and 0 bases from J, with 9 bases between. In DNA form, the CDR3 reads TGTGCCAGCAGTTACTCGACGGGCCTCTCTGGGGCCAACGTCCTGACTTTC. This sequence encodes CASSYSTGLSGANVLTF.

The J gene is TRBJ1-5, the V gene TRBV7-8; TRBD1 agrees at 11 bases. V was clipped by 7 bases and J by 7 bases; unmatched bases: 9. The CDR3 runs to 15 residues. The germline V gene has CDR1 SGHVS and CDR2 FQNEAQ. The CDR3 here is CASTSGQGASQPQHF. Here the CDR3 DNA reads TGTGCCAGCACCTCAGGACAGGGGGCTTCACAGCCCCAGCATTTT.

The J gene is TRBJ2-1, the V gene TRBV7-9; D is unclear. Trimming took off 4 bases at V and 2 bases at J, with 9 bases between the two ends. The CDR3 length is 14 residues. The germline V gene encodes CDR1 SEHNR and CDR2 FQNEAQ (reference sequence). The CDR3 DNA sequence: TGTGCCAGCAGCTCCCGTCCGGCCTACAATGAGCAGTTCTTC. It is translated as CASSSRPAYNEQFF.

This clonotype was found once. The CDR3 loop is CASSYSGVWNTEAFF. CDR3 bases: TGTGCCAGCAGTTACTCGGGGGTATGGAACACTGAAGCTTTCTTT. This chain uses TRBV6-5 with TRBJ1-1, with a possible D match to TRBD1 (5 bases). Per the germline V gene, CDR1 is MNHEY and CDR2 is SVGAGI. This CDR3 contains 15 residues. Trimming stripped 0 bases from V and 1 base from J, with 9 bases between.

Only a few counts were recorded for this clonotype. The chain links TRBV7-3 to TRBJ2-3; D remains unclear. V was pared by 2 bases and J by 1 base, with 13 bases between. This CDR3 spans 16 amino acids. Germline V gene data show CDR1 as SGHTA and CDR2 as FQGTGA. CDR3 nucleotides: TGTGCCAGCAGCTTAGGGGTACTCCCGGGCACAGATACGCAGTATTTT. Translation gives CASSLGVLPGTDTQYF. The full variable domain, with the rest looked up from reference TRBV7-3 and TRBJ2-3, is GAGVSQTPSNKVTEKGKYVELRCDPISGHTALYWYRQSLGQGPEFLIYFQGTGAADDSGLPNDRFFAVRPEGSVSTLKIQRTERGDSAVYLCASSLGVLPGTDTQYFGPGTRLTVL.

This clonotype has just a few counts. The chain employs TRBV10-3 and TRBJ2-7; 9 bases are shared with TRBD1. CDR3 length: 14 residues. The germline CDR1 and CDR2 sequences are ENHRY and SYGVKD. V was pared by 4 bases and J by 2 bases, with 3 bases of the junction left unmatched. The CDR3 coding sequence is TGTGCCATCAGTGGGACAGGGGAGCCCTACGAGCAGTACTTC. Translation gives CAISGTGEPYEQYF.

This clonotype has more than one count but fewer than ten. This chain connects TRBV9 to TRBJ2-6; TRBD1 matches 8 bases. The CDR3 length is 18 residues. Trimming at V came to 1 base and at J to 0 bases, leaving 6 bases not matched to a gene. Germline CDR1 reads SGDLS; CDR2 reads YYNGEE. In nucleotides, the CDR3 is TGTGCCAGCAGCGTATTAGGGACAGGACTCTCTGGGGCCAACGTCCTGACTTTC. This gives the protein CASSVLGTGLSGANVLTF.

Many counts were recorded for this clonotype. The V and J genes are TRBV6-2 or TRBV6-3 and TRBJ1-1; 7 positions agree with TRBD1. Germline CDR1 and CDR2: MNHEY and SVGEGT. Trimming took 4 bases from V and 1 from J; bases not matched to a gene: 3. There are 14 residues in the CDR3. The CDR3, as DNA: TGTGCCAGCAGTTTGAGGGGGCCGAACACTGAAGCTTTCTTT. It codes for CASSLRGPNTEAFF.

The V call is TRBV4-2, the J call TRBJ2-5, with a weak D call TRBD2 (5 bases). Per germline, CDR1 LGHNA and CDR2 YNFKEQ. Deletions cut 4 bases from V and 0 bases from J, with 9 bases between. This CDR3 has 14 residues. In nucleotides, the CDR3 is TGTGCCAGCAGCCGCTTCGGGAACCAAGAGACCCAGTACTTC. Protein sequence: CASSRFGNQETQYF.

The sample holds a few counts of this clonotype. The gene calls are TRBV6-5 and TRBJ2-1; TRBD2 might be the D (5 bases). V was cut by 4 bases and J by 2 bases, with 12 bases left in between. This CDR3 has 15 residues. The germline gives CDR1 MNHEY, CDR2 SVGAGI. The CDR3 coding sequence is TGTGCCAGCAGTTCCGGCAGCGGAGCCTACAATGAGCAGTTCTTC. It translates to CASSSGSGAYNEQFF.

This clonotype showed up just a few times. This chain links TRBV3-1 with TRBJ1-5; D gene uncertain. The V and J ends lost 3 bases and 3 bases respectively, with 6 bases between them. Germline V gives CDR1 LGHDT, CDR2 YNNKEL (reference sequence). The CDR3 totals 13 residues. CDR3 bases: TGTGCCAGCAGCCATAACGTCAATCAGCCCCAGCATTTT. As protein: CASSHNVNQPQHF.

The CDR3 DNA is TGTGCCTGGCGAAGGGGTGTAACTGAAGCTTTCTTT. Its protein product is CAWRRGVTEAFF. V and J are TRBV30 and TRBJ1-1, with a possible D match to TRBD1 (5 bases). Germline V gene sequence: CDR1 GTSNPN, CDR2 SVGIG (reference sequence). The V end lost 5 bases, the J end lost 5 bases, and 12 bases lay between the germline ends. The CDR3 has 12 amino acids.

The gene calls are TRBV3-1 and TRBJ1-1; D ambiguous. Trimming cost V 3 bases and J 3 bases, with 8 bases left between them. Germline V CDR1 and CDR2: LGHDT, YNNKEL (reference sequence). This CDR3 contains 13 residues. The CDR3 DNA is TGTGCCAGCAGCCATCTTGGGCACACTGAAGCTTTCTTT. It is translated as CASSHLGHTEAFF. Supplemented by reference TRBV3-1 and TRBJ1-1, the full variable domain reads DTAVSQTPKYLVTQMGNDKSIKCEQNLGHDTMYWYKQDSKKFLKIMFSYNNKELIINETVPNRFSPKSPDKAHLNLHINSLELGDSAVYFCASSHLGHTEAFFGQGTRLTVV.

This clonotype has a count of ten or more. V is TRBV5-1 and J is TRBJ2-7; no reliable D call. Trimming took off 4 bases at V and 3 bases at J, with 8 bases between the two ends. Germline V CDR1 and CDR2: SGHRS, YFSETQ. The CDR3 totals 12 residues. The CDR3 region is CASSRAGYEQYF. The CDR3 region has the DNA TGCGCCAGCAGCCGGGCAGGCTACGAGCAGTACTTC.

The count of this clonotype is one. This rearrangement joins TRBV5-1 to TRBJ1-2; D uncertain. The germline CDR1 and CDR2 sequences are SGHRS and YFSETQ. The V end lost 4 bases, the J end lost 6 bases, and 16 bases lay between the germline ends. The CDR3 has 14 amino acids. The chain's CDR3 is CASSRLTQPNGYTF. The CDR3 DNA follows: TGCGCCAGCAGCCGACTCACACAACCGAATGGCTACACCTTC.

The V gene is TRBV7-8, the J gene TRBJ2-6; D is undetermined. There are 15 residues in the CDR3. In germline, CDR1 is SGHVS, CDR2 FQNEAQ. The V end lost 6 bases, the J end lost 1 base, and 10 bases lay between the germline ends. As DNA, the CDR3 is TGTGCCAGCAGGGCCAGTAGGTCTGGGGCCAACGTCCTGACTTTC. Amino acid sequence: CASRASRSGANVLTF. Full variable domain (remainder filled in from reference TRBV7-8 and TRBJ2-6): GAGVSQSPRYKVAKRGQDVALRCDPISGHVSLFWYQQALGQGPEFLTYFQNEAQLDKSGLPSDRFFAERPEGSVSTLKIQRTQQEDSAVYLCASRASRSGANVLTFGAGSRLTVL.

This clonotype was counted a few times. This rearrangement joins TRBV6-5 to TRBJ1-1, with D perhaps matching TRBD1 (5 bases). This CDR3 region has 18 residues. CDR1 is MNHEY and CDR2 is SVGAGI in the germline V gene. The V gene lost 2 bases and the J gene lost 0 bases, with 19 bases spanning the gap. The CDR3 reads CASSYDGGKGSVNTEAFF. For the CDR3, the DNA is TGTGCCAGCAGTTACGACGGCGGAAAGGGGTCCGTGAACACTGAAGCTTTCTTT.

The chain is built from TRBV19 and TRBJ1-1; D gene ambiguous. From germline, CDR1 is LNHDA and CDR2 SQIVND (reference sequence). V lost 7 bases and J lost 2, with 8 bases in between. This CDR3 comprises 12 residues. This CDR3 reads CASNLGNTEAFF. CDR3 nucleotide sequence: TGTGCCAGTAATCTTGGCAACACTGAAGCTTTCTTT.

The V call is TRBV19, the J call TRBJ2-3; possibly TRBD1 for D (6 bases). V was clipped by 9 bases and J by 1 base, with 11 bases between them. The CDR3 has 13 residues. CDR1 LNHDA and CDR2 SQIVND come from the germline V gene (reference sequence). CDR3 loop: CASRTEGTDTQYF. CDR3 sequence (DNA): TGTGCCAGCCGGACAGAAGGCACAGATACGCAGTATTTT.

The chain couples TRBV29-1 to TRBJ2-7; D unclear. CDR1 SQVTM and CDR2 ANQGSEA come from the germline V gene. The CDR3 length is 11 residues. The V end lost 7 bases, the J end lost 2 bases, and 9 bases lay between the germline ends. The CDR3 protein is CSAAFAYEQYF. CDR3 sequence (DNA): TGCAGCGCTGCCTTTGCCTACGAGCAGTACTTC.